This T cell receptor (beta chain) appears in the sequencing data of a study of CD8+ T cells in alopecia areata. The V end was cut by 7 bases, the J end by 2 bases, with 27 bases between. This CDR3 region has 19 residues. Germline CDR1 MGHRA, CDR2 YSYEKL. As concerns this clone: No antigen is known for it.

Extracted from the samples, RNA was reverse transcribed into cDNA to serve as the sequencing template. The method was immunoSEQ multiplex PCR; TCRdb's version includes in-frame clones alone and lacks a portion of them. This sample has 130,000 to 150,000 clones, with roughly half found just once. Study-level results: Relative to mice, TCR sharing across patients was less clear, a difference possibly HLA-related.

The chain combines TRBV4-1 with TRBJ1-5; no reliable D call. The source of this sequence is a human donor with alopecia areata. The sequencing here drew on CD4+ T cells sorted from blood, taken at week 0. The CDR3 sequence is CASTLLTRALPGGNQPQHF. CDR3 DNA sequence: TGCGCCAGCACCCTTTTGACAAGGGCCCTCCCTGGGGGCAATCAGCCCCAGCATTTT.